Each of the 13 T cell receptor beta chains below was sequenced from the same sample in a study of shared clonotypes between healthy human individuals. Libraries were prepared by immunoSEQ multiplex PCR; TCRdb keeps only in-frame clonotypes and omits some of them. The profile shows 950,000 to 1,100,000 clones, approximately 78% of them singletons. The sequencing sample was made of memory CD4+ T cells from PBMCs. This sample's subset: CD45RA-negative fraction. These receptors all come from a man aged 18 to 29 in good health. Some clones in this sample may be carry-over from other donors' samples.

This clone was found a few times. This chain joins TRBV18 and TRBJ2-7; D possibly corresponds to TRBD1 (6 bases). V was pared by 3 bases and J by 3 bases, with 12 bases between. Germline loops: CDR1 KGHSH, CDR2 LQKENI. This CDR3 has 14 residues. The CDR3 DNA sequence: TGTGCCAGCTCACCCGGGACACGAAGCTACGAGCAGTACTTC. Its translation: CASSPGTRSYEQYF.

This chain connects TRBV29-1 to TRBJ2-3; 8 bases align to TRBD2. The germline CDR1 and CDR2 sequences are SQVTM and ANQGSEA. With V trimmed by 2 bases and J by 5 bases, 6 bases remained unmatched. The CDR3 contains 14 residues. CDR3 protein: CSVEISGSIDTQYF. Here the CDR3 DNA reads TGCAGCGTTGAAATAAGCGGGAGTATAGATACGCAGTATTTT.

CDR3 in amino acids: CASSPGQGDSSYEQYF. Here the CDR3 DNA reads TGCGCCAGCAGCCCCGGACAGGGGGACAGCTCCTACGAGCAGTACTTC. This sequence joins TRBV5-1 and TRBJ2-7; 10 bases are shared with TRBD1. Trimming at V came to 4 bases and at J to 0 bases, leaving 7 bases not matched to a gene. Germline-derived CDR1 and CDR2 are SGHRS and YFSETQ. This CDR3 is built from 16 residues.

V gene TRBV29-1 combines with J gene TRBJ2-3; TRBD2 matches 10 bases. CDR3 length equals 12 residues. Trimming removed 6 bases from V and 3 bases from J; junction bases left unmatched: 0. CDR1 SQVTM and CDR2 ANQGSEA come from the germline V gene. The CDR3 protein is CSVTSGTDTQYF. The CDR3 coding sequence is TGCAGCGTGACTAGCGGGACAGATACGCAGTATTTT.

About this clone itself: Other DNA sequences from this sample encode an identical CDR3 as well. The chain is built from TRBV5-6 and TRBJ2-3; no clear D gene. CDR1 and CDR2 from the germline V gene are SGHDT and YYEEEE. The CDR3 runs to 13 residues. V was clipped by 1 base and J by 3 bases, with 6 bases between them. The CDR3 loop reads CASSLSITDTQYF. The CDR3, as DNA: TGTGCCAGCAGCTTGAGCATTACAGATACGCAGTATTTT.

This sequence joins TRBV7-9 and TRBJ2-3; D is perhaps TRBD1 or TRBD2 (5 bases each). Looked up from germline, CDR1 is SEHNR and CDR2 is FQNEAQ (reference sequence). This CDR3 is 15 amino acids long. The V and J ends lost 0 bases and 6 bases respectively, with 13 bases between them. CDR3 sequence: CASSLALGERDTQYF. The CDR3, as DNA: TGTGCCAGCAGCTTAGCGCTGGGGGAGCGGGATACGCAGTATTTT. Combining the CDR3 with reference TRBV7-9 and TRBJ2-3 gives the whole variable domain DTGVSQNPRHKITKRGQNVTFRCDPISEHNRLYWYRQTLGQGPEFLTYFQNEAQLEKSRLLSDRFSAERPKGSFSTLEIQRTEQGDSAMYLCASSLALGERDTQYFGPGTRLTVL.

This CDR3 is CASSTELAGDPLLRDTQYF. The CDR3 DNA reads as TGCGCCAGCAGCACCGAACTAGCAGGAGACCCACTGTTAAGGGATACGCAGTATTTT. The gene calls are TRBV5-1 and TRBJ2-3, with D possibly matching TRBD2 (6 bases). Trimming stripped 4 bases from V and 6 bases from J, with 30 bases between. CDR3 length: 19 amino acids. The germline V gene has CDR1 SGHRS and CDR2 YFSETQ.

This chain connects TRBV28 to TRBJ1-2, with TRBD1 as a possible D gene (6 bases). The germline gives CDR1 MDHEN, CDR2 SYDVKM. Trimming took 4 bases from V and 0 from J, leaving 12 bases between them. The CDR3 consists of 15 residues. The CDR3 coding sequence is TGTGCCAGCAGTTCCTCCGGACAGACTAACTATGGCTACACCTTC. Its protein is CASSSSGQTNYGYTF.

The sample holds a few counts of this clone. Given a far larger clone just one base away, this is likely a sequencing read error. The same CDR3 arises from other DNA sequences in this sample as well. This chain joins TRBV11-2 and TRBJ2-3; D is uncertain. V lost 1 base to trimming and J lost 5 bases, with 1 base between them. CDR1 is SGHAT, CDR2 FQNNGV, per germline. The length of the CDR3 is 11 residues. CDR3 nucleotide sequence: TGTGCCAGCAGCTTAGTAGATACGCAGTATTTT. This translates into CASSLVDTQYF.

The chain recombines TRBV7-9 with TRBJ2-5; no reliable D call. Deletions cut 5 bases from V and 2 bases from J, with 12 bases between. The CDR3 has 14 amino acids. Germline V gene lookup returns CDR1 SEHNR and CDR2 FQNEAQ (reference sequence). The CDR3 bases are TGTGCCAGCAGCCGAGTGACTTCGCAAGAGACCCAGTACTTC. Its protein product is CASSRVTSQETQYF.

V and J are TRBV5-5 and TRBJ1-5, with a possible D match to TRBD1 (5 bases). The CDR3 runs 12 residues. The V gene lost 1 base and the J gene lost 7 bases, with 6 bases spanning the gap. Germline V gives CDR1 SGHKS, CDR2 YYEKEE (reference sequence). CDR3 nucleotides: TGTGCCAGCAGCTTGTGGGGGCAGCCCCAGCATTTT. Protein product: CASSLWGQPQHF. Full variable domain (missing parts from reference TRBV5-5 and TRBJ1-5): DAGVTQSPTHLIKTRGQQVTLRCSPISGHKSVSWYQQVLGQGPQFIFQYYEKEERGRGNFPDRFSARQFPNYSSELNVNALLLGDSALYLCASSLWGQPQHFGDGTRLSIL.

The chain has TRBV5-1 and TRBJ2-1, with D possibly matching TRBD2 (6 bases). Germline V gene data show CDR1 as SGHRS and CDR2 as YFSETQ. V lost 5 bases to trimming and J lost 12 bases, with 18 bases between them. The CDR3 loop spans 13 amino acids. CDR3 sequence (DNA): TGCGCCAGCAGGGGAGTGGGGAGGATGGGGCAGTTCTTC. Its protein product is CASRGVGRMGQFF.

This clone is a singleton in its sample. V and J are TRBV6-5 and TRBJ2-5; TRBD2 might be the D (5 bases). Near its end, the DNA agrees better with TRBJ2-7, so the J call may be wrong. CDR3 size: 14 residues. From germline, CDR1 is MNHEY and CDR2 SVGAGI. The CDR3 bases are TGTGCCAGCAGGGACGGCGGGTACGCCTACGAGCAGTACTTC. Amino acid sequence: CASRDGGYAYEQYF.